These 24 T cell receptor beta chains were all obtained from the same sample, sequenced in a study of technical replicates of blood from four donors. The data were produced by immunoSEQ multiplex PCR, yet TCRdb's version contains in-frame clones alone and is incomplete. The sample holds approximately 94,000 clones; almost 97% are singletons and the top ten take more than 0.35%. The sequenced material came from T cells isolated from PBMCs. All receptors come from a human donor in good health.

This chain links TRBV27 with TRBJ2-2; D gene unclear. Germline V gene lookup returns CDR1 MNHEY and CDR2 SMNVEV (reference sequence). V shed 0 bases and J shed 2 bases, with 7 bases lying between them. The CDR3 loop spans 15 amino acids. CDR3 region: CASSLSPLNTGELFF. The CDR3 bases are TGTGCCAGCAGTTTATCACCACTAAACACCGGGGAGCTGTTTTTT.

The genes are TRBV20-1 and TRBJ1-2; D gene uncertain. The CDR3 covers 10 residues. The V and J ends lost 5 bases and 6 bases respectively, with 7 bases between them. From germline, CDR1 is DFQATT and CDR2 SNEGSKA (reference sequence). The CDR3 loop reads CSAWRDGYTF. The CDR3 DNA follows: TGCAGTGCTTGGAGGGATGGCTACACCTTC.

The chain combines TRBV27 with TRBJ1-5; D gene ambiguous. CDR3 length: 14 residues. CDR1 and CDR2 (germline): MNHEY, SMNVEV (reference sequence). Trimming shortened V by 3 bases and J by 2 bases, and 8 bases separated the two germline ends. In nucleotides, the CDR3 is TGTGCCAGCAGTTTTTTATCCGGCAATCAGCCCCAGCATTTT. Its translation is CASSFLSGNQPQHF.

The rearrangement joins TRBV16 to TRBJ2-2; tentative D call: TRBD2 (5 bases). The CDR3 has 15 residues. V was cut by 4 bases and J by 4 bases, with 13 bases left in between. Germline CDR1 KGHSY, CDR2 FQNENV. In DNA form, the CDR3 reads TGTGCCAGCAGCCCGGCGGGCGGTGTCACCGGGGAGCTGTTTTTT. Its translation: CASSPAGGVTGELFF.

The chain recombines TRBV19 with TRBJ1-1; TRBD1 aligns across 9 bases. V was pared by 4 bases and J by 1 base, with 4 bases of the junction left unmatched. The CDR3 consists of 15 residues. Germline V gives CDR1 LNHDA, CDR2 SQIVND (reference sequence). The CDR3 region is CASSRQGGPNTEAFF. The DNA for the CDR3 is TGTGCCAGTAGTAGACAGGGGGGACCGAACACTGAAGCTTTCTTT. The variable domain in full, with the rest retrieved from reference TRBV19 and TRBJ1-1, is DGGITQSPKYLFRKEGQNVTLSCEQNLNHDAMYWYRQDPGQGLRLIYYSQIVNDFQKGDIAEGYSVSREKKESFPLTVTSAQKNPTAFYLCASSRQGGPNTEAFFGQGTRLTVV.

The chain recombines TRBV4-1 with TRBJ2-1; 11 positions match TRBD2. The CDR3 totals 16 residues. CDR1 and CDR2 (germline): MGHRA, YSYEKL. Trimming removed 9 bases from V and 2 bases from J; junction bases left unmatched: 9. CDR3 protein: CASSRLAGITYNEQFF. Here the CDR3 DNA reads TGCGCCAGTTCAAGACTAGCGGGGATTACCTACAATGAGCAGTTCTTC.

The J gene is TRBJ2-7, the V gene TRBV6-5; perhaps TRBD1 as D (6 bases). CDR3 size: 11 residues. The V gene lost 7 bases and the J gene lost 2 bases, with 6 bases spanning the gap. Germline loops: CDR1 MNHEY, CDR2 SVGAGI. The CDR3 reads CASTGAYEQYF. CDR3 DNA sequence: TGTGCCAGCACAGGGGCCTACGAGCAGTACTTC.

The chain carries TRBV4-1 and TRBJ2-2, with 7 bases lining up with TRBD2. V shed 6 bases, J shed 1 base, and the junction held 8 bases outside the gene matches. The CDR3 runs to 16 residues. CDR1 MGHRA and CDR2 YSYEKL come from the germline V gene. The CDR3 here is CASRLRTSENTGELFF. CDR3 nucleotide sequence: TGCGCCAGCAGGTTGAGAACTAGCGAGAACACCGGGGAGCTGTTTTTT.

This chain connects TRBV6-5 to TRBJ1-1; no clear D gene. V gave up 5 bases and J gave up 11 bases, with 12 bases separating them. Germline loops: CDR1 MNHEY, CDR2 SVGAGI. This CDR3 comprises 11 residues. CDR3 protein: CASSMGGGAFF. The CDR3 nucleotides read TGTGCCAGCAGTATGGGCGGAGGGGCTTTCTTT.

The CDR3 DNA follows: TGTGCCTGGAGAGGACTCACAGATACGCAGTATTTT. Protein product: CAWRGLTDTQYF. The rearrangement uses TRBV30 and TRBJ2-3; the D gene is possibly TRBD2 (5 bases). Per germline, CDR1 GTSNPN and CDR2 SVGIG (reference sequence). The ends were cut back, 3 bases at V and 2 bases at J, with 6 bases in the middle. The CDR3 sequence is 12 residues long. The full variable domain, in which reference TRBV30 and TRBJ2-3 provide the parts outside the CDR3, is SQTIHQWPATLVQPVGSPLSLECTVEGTSNPNLYWYRQAAGRGLQLLFYSVGIGQISSEVPQNLSASRPQDRQFILSSKKLLLSDSGFYLCAWRGLTDTQYFGPGTRLTVL.

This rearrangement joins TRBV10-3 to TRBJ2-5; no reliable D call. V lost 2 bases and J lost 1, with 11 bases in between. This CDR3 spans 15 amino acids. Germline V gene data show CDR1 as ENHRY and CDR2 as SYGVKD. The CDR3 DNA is TGTGCCATCAGTGAGAACTCCACAGCCCAAGAGACCCAGTACTTC. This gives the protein CAISENSTAQETQYF.

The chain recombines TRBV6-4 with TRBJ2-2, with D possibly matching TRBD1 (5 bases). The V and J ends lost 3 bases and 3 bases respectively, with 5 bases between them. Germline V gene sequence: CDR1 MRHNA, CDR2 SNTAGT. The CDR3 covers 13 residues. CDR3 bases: TGTGCCAGCAGTGAGACAGACACCGGGGAGCTGTTTTTT. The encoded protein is CASSETDTGELFF.

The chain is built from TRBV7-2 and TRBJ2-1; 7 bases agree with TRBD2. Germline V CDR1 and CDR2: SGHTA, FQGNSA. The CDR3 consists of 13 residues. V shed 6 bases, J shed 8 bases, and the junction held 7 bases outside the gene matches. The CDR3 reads CASRAGVGDEQFF. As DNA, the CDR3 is TGTGCCAGCAGGGCGGGAGTCGGGGATGAGCAGTTCTTC.

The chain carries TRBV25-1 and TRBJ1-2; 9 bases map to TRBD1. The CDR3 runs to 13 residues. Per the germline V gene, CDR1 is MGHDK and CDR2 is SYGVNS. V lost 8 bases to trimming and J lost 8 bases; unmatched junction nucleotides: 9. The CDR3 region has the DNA TGTGCCAGCGGCGATTGGGACAGGGCGGGCTACACCTTC. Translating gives CASGDWDRAGYTF.

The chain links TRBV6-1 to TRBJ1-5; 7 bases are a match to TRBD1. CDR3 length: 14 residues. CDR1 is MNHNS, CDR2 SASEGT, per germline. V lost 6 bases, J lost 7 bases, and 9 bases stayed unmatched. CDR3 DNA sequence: TGTGCCAGCAGAAAAACAGGGGAAAACCAGCCCCAGCATTTT. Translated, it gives CASRKTGENQPQHF.

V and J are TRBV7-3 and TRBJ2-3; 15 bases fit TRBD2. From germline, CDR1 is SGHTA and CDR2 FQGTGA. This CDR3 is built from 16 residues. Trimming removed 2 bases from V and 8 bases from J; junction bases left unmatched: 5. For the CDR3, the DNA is TGTGCCAGCAGCTTAGGACTAGCGGGAGGGGAAGGTACGCAGTATTTT. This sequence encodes CASSLGLAGGEGTQYF.

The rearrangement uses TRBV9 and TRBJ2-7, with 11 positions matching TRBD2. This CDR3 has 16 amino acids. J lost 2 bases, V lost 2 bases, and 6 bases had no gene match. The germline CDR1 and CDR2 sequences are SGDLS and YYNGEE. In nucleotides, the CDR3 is TGTGCCAGCAGCGTGGGCCTAGCGGGAGGAACCTACGAGCAGTACTTC. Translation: CASSVGLAGGTYEQYF.

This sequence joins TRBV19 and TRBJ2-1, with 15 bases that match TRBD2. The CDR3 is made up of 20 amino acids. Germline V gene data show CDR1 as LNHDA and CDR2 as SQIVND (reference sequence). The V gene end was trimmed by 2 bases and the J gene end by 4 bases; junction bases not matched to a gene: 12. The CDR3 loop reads CASSISGLAGGPSLYNEQFF. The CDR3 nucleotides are TGTGCCAGTAGTATAAGTGGACTAGCGGGAGGGCCCTCCCTATACAATGAGCAGTTCTTC.

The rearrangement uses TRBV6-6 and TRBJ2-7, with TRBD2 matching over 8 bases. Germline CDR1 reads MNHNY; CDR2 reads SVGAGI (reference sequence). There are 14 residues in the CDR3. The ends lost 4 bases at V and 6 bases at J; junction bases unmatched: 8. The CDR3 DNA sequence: TGTGCCAGCAGTTTCCGTGCGGGAGGAAGCGAGCAGTACTTC. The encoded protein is CASSFRAGGSEQYF.

The CDR3 here is CASSTRTSGSDNEQFF. CDR3 DNA: TGTGCCAGCAGCACCAGAACTAGCGGGAGTGACAATGAGCAGTTCTTC. This chain connects TRBV7-9 to TRBJ2-1; TRBD2 agrees at 11 bases. The CDR3 loop spans 16 amino acids. The germline gives CDR1 SEHNR, CDR2 FQNEAQ (reference sequence). Losses at the gene ends were 5 bases for V and 5 bases for J; bases not matched to a gene: 8.

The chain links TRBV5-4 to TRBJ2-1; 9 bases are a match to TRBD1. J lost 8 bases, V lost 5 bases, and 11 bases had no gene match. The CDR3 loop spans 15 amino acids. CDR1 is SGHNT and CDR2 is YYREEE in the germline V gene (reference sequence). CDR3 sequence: CASSSPDRGSYEQFF. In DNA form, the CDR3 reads TGTGCCAGCAGTTCCCCGGACAGGGGTTCTTATGAGCAGTTCTTC.

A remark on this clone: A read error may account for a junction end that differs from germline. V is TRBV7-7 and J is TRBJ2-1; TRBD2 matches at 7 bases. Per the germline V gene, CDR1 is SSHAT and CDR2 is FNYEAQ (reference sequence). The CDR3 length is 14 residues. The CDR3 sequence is CASSLGLADNEQFF. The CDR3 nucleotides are TGTGCTAGCAGCTTAGGGCTAGCGGACAATGAGCAGTTCTTC. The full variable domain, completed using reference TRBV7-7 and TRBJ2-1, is GAGVSQSPRYKVTKRGQDVTLRCDPISSHATLYWYQQALGQGPEFLTYFNYEAQPDKSGLPSDRFSAERPEGSISTLTIQRTEQRDSAMYRCASSLGLADNEQFFGPGTRLTVL.

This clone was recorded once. The DNA of the CDR3 is TGTGCCAGCAGTGGCGGCCCCAATCAGCCCCAGCATTTT. This translates into CASSGGPNQPQHF. V and J are TRBV6-5 and TRBJ1-5; D is unresolved. The CDR3 length is 13 residues. Trimming cost V 5 bases and J 3 bases, with 8 bases left between them. The V gene's germline CDR1 is MNHEY and CDR2 SVGAGI.

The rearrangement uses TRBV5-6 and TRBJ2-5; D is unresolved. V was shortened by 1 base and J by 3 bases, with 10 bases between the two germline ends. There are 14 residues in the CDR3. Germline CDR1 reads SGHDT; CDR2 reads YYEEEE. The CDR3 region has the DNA TGTGCCAGCAGCTTGAGCTCGGTGGAAGAGACCCAGTACTTC. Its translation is CASSLSSVEETQYF.